This T cell receptor (beta chain) stems from a study of T-cell memory formation after mild COVID-19. Study overall: Largely, the TCR clusters proved donor specific.

Study-level points and caveats: Mainly in CM and EM were contracting CD4+ clones; CD8+ were in EMRA. Clonal second-wave expansions that peaked on day 37 had unconfirmed SARS-CoV-2 specificity.

TCRdb reanalysed the 5' RACE reads using MiXCR and keeps one entry per CDR3 protein. The sample carries around 65,000 distinct CDR3 sequences, 9% to 9.5% recorded once. The CDR3 extends over 12 amino acids. Germline values: CDR1 DFQATT, CDR2 SNEGSKA (reference sequence). V gave up 5 bases and J gave up 6 bases, with 13 bases separating them. Worth noting for this clonotype: The antigen is unknown.

The receptor's source is a man aged 18 to 30 who had mild COVID-19 (a few samples of this study predate the infection). Cell type and time point are not known. This chain uses TRBV20-1 with TRBJ1-1; D not certain. What was sequenced was PBMCs or a T cell subset sorted from them (not recorded which). The CDR3 DNA is TGCAGTGCTCCGCGAGGGTACCCTGAAGCTTTCTTT. Protein sequence: CSAPRGYPEAFF.